A selection of T cell receptor beta chains follows, all from one sample in a study of blood T cell repertoires in COVID-19. Repertoires were generated with immunoSEQ multiplex PCR, while TCRdb's copy carries only in-frame clones and drops some. This table has approximately 160,000 clones, around 82% appearing once. The sample consisted of peripheral blood. Every receptor here comes from a young man with active or convalescent COVID-19. Each CDR3 is given with its conserved first and last residue. A D gene is named only where the DNA matches it firmly. Not all rows give a size; the values are once, few, many and, for expanded clones, a class.

v_call	d_call	j_call	clone_size	cdr3_aa	cdr3_nt
TRBV7-2	TRBD1	TRBJ1-5	NA	CASSLDRGQQPQHF	TGTGCCAGCAGCCTGGACAGGGGGCAACAGCCCCAGCATTTT
TRBV30	TRBD2	TRBJ2-7	once	CAWSTGPRSGRAYEQYF	TGTGCCTGGAGCACGGGACCAAGGAGCGGGAGGGCCTACGAGCAGTACTTC
TRBV19	NA	TRBJ2-7	NA	CASRKQGRGTNEQYF	TGTGCCAGTAGAAAACAGGGACGGGGAACCAACGAGCAGTACTTC
TRBV6-5	TRBD1	TRBJ1-1	NA	CASSYNPRGRRTEAFF	TGTGCCAGCAGTTACAACCCCAGGGGGCGTAGAACTGAAGCTTTCTTT
TRBV6-4	NA	TRBJ1-1	NA	CASSEVQIMNTEAFF	TGTGCCAGCAGTGAAGTTCAGATCATGAACACTGAAGCTTTCTTT
TRBV7-2	NA	TRBJ2-2	NA	CASSEGQHNGELFF	TGTGCCAGCAGCGAGGGACAACACAACGGGGAGCTGTTTTTT
TRBV11-3	NA	TRBJ2-1	NA	CASSLVGAGGPYNEQFF	TGTGCCAGCAGCTTAGTCGGGGCCGGGGGTCCCTACAATGAGCAGTTCTTC
TRBV29-1	NA	TRBJ2-5	NA	CSSTPSSSGETQYF	TGCAGCTCCACCCCGTCGAGTTCCGGAGAGACCCAGTACTTC
TRBV29-1	NA	TRBJ1-2	NA	CSVDQGGDANYGYTF	TGCAGCGTAGATCAGGGCGGTGACGCTAACTATGGCTACACCTTC
TRBV6-1	TRBD1	TRBJ1-6	NA	CASSDRGRQSPLHF	TGTGCCAGCAGTGACAGGGGGCGTCAATCACCCCTCCACTTT
TRBV5-1	TRBD2	TRBJ2-7	once	CASSLSSGGLTYEQYF	TGCGCCAGCAGCTTGAGTAGCGGGGGCCTTACCTACGAGCAGTACTTC
TRBV11-2	TRBD2	TRBJ2-1	once	CASSRIAGGPYEQFF	TGTGCCAGCAGTCGAATAGCGGGGGGGCCCTATGAGCAGTTCTTC
TRBV2	NA	TRBJ2-2	NA	CASKALRGPELFF	TGTGCCTCCAAAGCTTTGCGGGGCCCGGAGCTGTTTTTT
TRBV9	TRBD2	TRBJ2-2	NA	CASSVGTSGSTGELFF	TGTGCCAGCAGCGTAGGGACTAGCGGAAGTACCGGGGAGCTGTTTTTT
TRBV11-2	NA	TRBJ1-1	NA	CASSWGPRDDTEAFF	TGTGCCAGCAGCTGGGGCCCCAGGGATGACACTGAAGCTTTCTTT
TRBV6-1	TRBD2	TRBJ2-5	NA	CASSEDGLAGVKETQYF	TGTGCCAGCAGTGAAGACGGACTAGCGGGGGTTAAAGAGACCCAGTACTTC
TRBV10-2	TRBD1	TRBJ2-2	NA	CASSRTGNTGELFF	TGCGCCAGCAGTAGGACAGGGAACACCGGGGAGCTGTTTTTT
TRBV28	NA	TRBJ2-3	NA	CASSSGLTDTQYF	TGTGCCAGCAGTAGCGGACTCACAGATACGCAGTATTTT
TRBV4-3	TRBD1	TRBJ1-6	NA	CASSQGQGARNSPLHF	TGCGCCAGCAGCCAGGGACAGGGGGCGCGGAATTCACCCCTCCACTTT
TRBV6-2/TRBV6-3	TRBD1	TRBJ1-2	NA	CASSHDRGRRNHYGYTF	TGTGCCAGCAGTCATGACAGGGGCCGGCGGAATCACTATGGCTACACCTTC
TRBV6-4	TRBD1	TRBJ2-1	once	CASRTGNEQFF	TGTGCCAGCAGGACAGGGAATGAGCAGTTCTTC
TRBV15	TRBD2	TRBJ2-7	NA	CATSSLAGGSYEQYF	TGTGCCACCAGCTCCCTAGCGGGAGGGTCCTACGAGCAGTACTTC
TRBV5-1	TRBD1	TRBJ2-1	NA	CASSLNRGRNINEQFF	TGCGCCAGCAGCCTGAACAGGGGAAGGAACATCAATGAGCAGTTCTTC
TRBV5-4	TRBD2	TRBJ2-1	NA	CASSWTGTMHEQFF	TGTGCCAGCAGCTGGACCGGGACTATGCATGAGCAGTTCTTC
TRBV6-5	NA	TRBJ1-1	NA	CASSTGDFEAFF	TGTGCCAGCAGCACCGGGGACTTTGAAGCTTTCTTT
TRBV5-6	NA	TRBJ1-2	NA	CASSLRSGWGNYGYTF	TGTGCCAGCAGCTTGCGGTCAGGATGGGGCAACTATGGCTACACCTTC
TRBV6-5	NA	TRBJ2-5	NA	CASRVGGGETQYF	TGTGCCAGCAGGGTCGGGGGAGGAGAGACCCAGTACTTC
TRBV28	NA	TRBJ2-2	NA	CASRRRQVGTGELFF	TGTGCCAGCCGAAGGAGGCAGGTGGGGACCGGGGAGCTGTTTTTT
TRBV28	TRBD1	TRBJ1-5	NA	CASSYQGARNQPQHF	TGTGCCAGCAGCTATCAGGGGGCCCGGAATCAGCCCCAGCATTTT
TRBV11-1	TRBD1	TRBJ1-2	NA	CASSLTGGPNYGYTF	TGTGCCAGCAGCTTAACAGGGGGCCCTAACTATGGCTACACCTTC
TRBV6-5	NA	TRBJ1-5	NA	CATMRDSNQPQHF	TGTGCCACCATGAGGGATAGCAATCAGCCCCAGCATTTT
TRBV28	TRBD1	TRBJ1-3	NA	CASSLQGDSSGNTIYF	TGTGCCAGCAGTTTACAGGGGGATAGCTCTGGAAACACCATATATTTT
TRBV7-9	NA	TRBJ2-7	once	CASSLGQGTRGEQYF	TGTGCCAGCAGCTTAGGGCAGGGGACCCGCGGGGAGCAGTACTTC
TRBV5-1	TRBD1	TRBJ2-7	NA	CASSLGGQGITYEQYF	TGCGCCAGCAGCTTGGGCGGACAGGGAATTACCTACGAGCAGTACTTC
TRBV7-9	NA	TRBJ2-7	NA	CASSSEGAKRYEQYF	TGTGCCAGCAGCTCGGAGGGGGCTAAGCGATACGAGCAGTACTTC
TRBV6-5	TRBD2	TRBJ2-2	few	CASSIAGETTGELFF	TGTGCCAGCAGCATAGCGGGGGAGACCACCGGGGAGCTGTTTTTT
TRBV14	NA	TRBJ1-2	NA	CASSQEGYYGYTF	TGTGCCAGCAGCCAAGAGGGCTACTATGGCTACACCTTC
TRBV11-2	TRBD1	TRBJ2-7	NA	CASTGQGGGRLSYEQYF	TGTGCCAGCACCGGACAGGGGGGCGGGAGATTATCCTACGAGCAGTACTTC
TRBV3-1/TRBV3-2	TRBD2	TRBJ2-7	NA	CASSQVAGTSGGSYEQYF	TGTGCCAGCAGCCAAGTAGCCGGGACTAGCGGGGGGTCCTACGAGCAGTACTTC
TRBV7-2	TRBD2	TRBJ2-2	NA	CASSLVHSGGATTGELFF	TGTGCCAGCAGCTTAGTTCATAGCGGGGGGGCTACAACCGGGGAGCTGTTTTTT
TRBV10-3	NA	TRBJ1-2	NA	CAISGRYPHYGYTF	TGTGCCATCAGTGGGAGGTATCCGCATTATGGCTACACCTTC
TRBV19	NA	TRBJ1-1	few	CASRDFGDTEAFF	TGTGCCAGTCGGGACTTTGGGGACACTGAAGCTTTCTTT
TRBV19	TRBD1	TRBJ2-3	NA	CASSINFPGQGSDTQYF	TGTGCCAGTAGTATAAATTTTCCGGGACAGGGATCAGATACGCAGTATTTT
TRBV6-2/TRBV6-3	NA	TRBJ1-6	few	CASSYPGRASPLHF	TGTGCCAGCAGTTACCCGGGCAGGGCTTCACCCCTCCACTTT
TRBV7-6	NA	TRBJ2-1	NA	CASSSGPLEQFF	TGTGCCAGCAGCTCAGGGCCCCTAGAGCAGTTCTTC
TRBV5-1	TRBD2	TRBJ2-7	NA	CASSQFLAGDSYEQYF	TGCGCCAGCAGCCAGTTCCTAGCGGGAGATTCCTACGAGCAGTACTTC
TRBV6-5	TRBD1	TRBJ2-7	NA	CASSFLRDRVYEQYF	TGTGCCAGCAGTTTCCTCCGGGACAGGGTTTACGAGCAGTACTTC
TRBV5-8	NA	TRBJ1-5	many	CASSFNADQPQHF	TGTGCCAGCAGCTTTAATGCAGATCAGCCCCAGCATTTT
TRBV2	TRBD1	TRBJ1-2	NA	CASRAGTVNGYTF	TGTGCCAGCAGAGCCGGGACAGTAAATGGCTACACCTTC
TRBV27	TRBD2	TRBJ2-3	once	CASRGLAGVSDTQYF	TGTGCCAGCAGGGGACTAGCGGGAGTTTCGGATACGCAGTATTTT
TRBV7-8	TRBD2	TRBJ2-1	NA	CASSPHSGEVEQFF	TGTGCCAGCAGCCCCCACAGCGGGGAAGTTGAGCAGTTCTTC
TRBV18	TRBD1	TRBJ1-1	NA	CASSGTGGYAGAFF	TGTGCCAGCTCAGGGACAGGGGGCTATGCCGGCGCTTTCTTT